This passage covers 11 T cell receptor beta chains from one sample sequenced in a study of blood T cell repertoires in COVID-19. Sequencing was performed with immunoSEQ multiplex PCR; in TCRdb, only in-frame clones are kept and a portion is missing. Here the sample spans around 230,000 clones, approximately 86% being singletons. Source material: PBMCs or T cells enriched from blood (not recorded which). The receptors here all came from a woman aged 40-49 years with acute COVID-19.

This clone was recorded only once. V is TRBV5-4 and J is TRBJ1-1; D not certain. In germline, CDR1 is SGHNT, CDR2 YYREEE (reference sequence). This CDR3 has 12 residues. V shed 4 bases and J shed 1 base, with 5 bases lying between them. CDR3 region: CASSGRNTEAFF. CDR3 DNA: TGTGCCAGCAGCGGGAGGAACACTGAAGCTTTCTTT.

This clone has just a few counts. The chain combines TRBV14 with TRBJ1-2; 7 nucleotides agree with TRBD1. The CDR3 spans 15 residues. CDR1 is SGHDN, CDR2 FVKESK, per germline. The J segment lost 6 bases and the V segment lost 0 bases, leaving 7 bases of the junction unmatched. CDR3 protein: CASSQDYRDSDGYTF. The CDR3 DNA reads as TGTGCCAGCAGCCAAGATTATAGGGACAGTGATGGCTACACCTTC.

The V gene is TRBV30, the J gene TRBJ2-3, with TRBD2 matching 11 bases. The CDR3 totals 16 residues. Germline V gives CDR1 GTSNPN, CDR2 SVGIG (reference sequence). Trimming at V came to 1 base and at J to 5 bases, leaving 8 bases not matched to a gene. The CDR3 sequence: CAWSGVAGGPGDTQYF. CDR3 nucleotides: TGTGCCTGGAGTGGGGTAGCGGGAGGGCCGGGAGATACGCAGTATTTT.

V and J are TRBV6-5 and TRBJ1-6; TRBD1 matches at 8 bases. The junction had 2 bases not matched to a gene; V was cut back by 5 bases and J by 5 bases. CDR3 length: 14 amino acids. Germline lookup yields CDR1 MNHEY and CDR2 SVGAGI. The DNA of the CDR3 is TGTGCCAGCAGTAGGACAGGGAATAATTCACCCCTCCACTTT. Amino acid sequence: CASSRTGNNSPLHF.

The V call is TRBV7-9, the J call TRBJ1-6; no clear D. Germline V gene lookup returns CDR1 SEHNR and CDR2 FQNEAQ (reference sequence). This CDR3 contains 12 residues. Trimming took off 3 bases at V and 5 bases at J, with 2 bases between the two ends. CDR3: CASSFNNSPLHF. The CDR3 DNA sequence: TGTGCCAGCAGCTTCAATAATTCACCCCTCCACTTT. Full variable domain (remainder filled in from reference TRBV7-9 and TRBJ1-6): DTGVSQNPRHKITKRGQNVTFRCDPISEHNRLYWYRQTLGQGPEFLTYFQNEAQLEKSRLLSDRFSAERPKGSFSTLEIQRTEQGDSAMYLCASSFNNSPLHFGNGTRLTVT.

Only one count was recorded for this clone. This rearrangement joins TRBV30 to TRBJ1-4; 8 nucleotides match TRBD1. Germline V gene data show CDR1 as GTSNPN and CDR2 as SVGIG (reference sequence). This CDR3 spans 13 amino acids. With V trimmed by 2 bases and J by 8 bases, 4 bases remained unmatched. The CDR3 spells CAWSLDRDEKLFF. Written as DNA, the CDR3 is TGTGCCTGGAGTCTGGACAGGGACGAAAAACTGTTTTTT.

This clone has only one observation. The chain carries TRBV11-2 and TRBJ2-1; 7 nucleotides match TRBD1. The V gene's germline CDR1 is SGHAT and CDR2 FQNNGV. CDR3 size: 15 residues. Trimming removed 5 bases from V and 4 bases from J; junction bases left unmatched: 8. CDR3 sequence (DNA): TGTGCCAGCAGCCCGCGGACAGGTCAATACAATGAGCAGTTCTTC. It is translated as CASSPRTGQYNEQFF.

The chain uses TRBV9 and TRBJ1-1; D perhaps matches TRBD1 (6 bases). In germline, CDR1 is SGDLS, CDR2 YYNGEE. The length of the CDR3 is 15 residues. V was clipped by 3 bases and J by 3 bases, with 15 bases between them. The CDR3 here is CASSENRVADTEAFF. The CDR3 nucleotides are TGTGCCAGCAGCGAAAACAGGGTCGCGGACACTGAAGCTTTCTTT.

V gene TRBV5-1 combines with J gene TRBJ1-1; tentative D call: TRBD1 (6 bases). V lost 0 bases to trimming and J lost 11 bases, with 11 bases between them. CDR3 length equals 12 residues. From germline, CDR1 is SGHRS and CDR2 YFSETQ. The CDR3 here is CASSLDQGLAFF. The CDR3 DNA is TGCGCCAGCAGCTTGGACCAGGGGTTGGCTTTCTTT.

This clone has more than one count but fewer than ten. The chain carries TRBV19 and TRBJ1-4; no clear D. This CDR3 is 14 amino acids long. Germline V gives CDR1 LNHDA, CDR2 SQIVND (reference sequence). V was clipped by 3 bases and J by 6 bases, with 11 bases between them. The CDR3 DNA follows: TGTGCCAGTAGTATCGACCCCGGGGATGAAAAACTGTTTTTT. Translation: CASSIDPGDEKLFF.

The CDR3 loop is CATSRNSGGAYEQYF. The CDR3 coding sequence is TGTGCCACCAGCAGAAACAGCGGAGGGGCCTACGAGCAGTACTTC. This sequence joins TRBV15 and TRBJ2-7; perhaps TRBD2 as D (6 bases). V gave up 2 bases and J gave up 2 bases, with 13 bases separating them. This CDR3 is built from 15 residues. The germline V gene encodes CDR1 LNHNV and CDR2 YYDKDF (reference sequence).